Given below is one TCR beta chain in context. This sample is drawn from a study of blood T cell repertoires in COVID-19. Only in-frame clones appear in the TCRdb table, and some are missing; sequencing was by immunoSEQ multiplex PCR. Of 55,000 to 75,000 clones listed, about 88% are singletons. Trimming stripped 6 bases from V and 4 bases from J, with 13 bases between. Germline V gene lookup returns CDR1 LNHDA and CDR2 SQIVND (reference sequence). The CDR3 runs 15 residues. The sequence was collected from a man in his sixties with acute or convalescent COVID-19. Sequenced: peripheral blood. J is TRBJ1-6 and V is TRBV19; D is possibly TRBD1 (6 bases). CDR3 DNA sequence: TGTGCCAGTAGCGCTGCGGACAGTTATAATTCACCCCTCCACTTT. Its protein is CASSAADSYNSPLHF.